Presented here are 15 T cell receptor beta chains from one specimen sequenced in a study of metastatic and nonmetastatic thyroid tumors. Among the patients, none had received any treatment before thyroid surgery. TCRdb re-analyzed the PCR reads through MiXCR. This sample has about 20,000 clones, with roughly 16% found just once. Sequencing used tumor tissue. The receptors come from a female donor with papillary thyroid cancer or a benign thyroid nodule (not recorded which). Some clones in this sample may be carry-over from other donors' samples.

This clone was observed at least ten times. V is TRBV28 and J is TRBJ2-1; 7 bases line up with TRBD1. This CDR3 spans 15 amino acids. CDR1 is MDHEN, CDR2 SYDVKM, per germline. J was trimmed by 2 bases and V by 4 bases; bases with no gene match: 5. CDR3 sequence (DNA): TGTGCCAGCAGTTCCGGGACAGCGGCCTACAATGAGCAGTTCTTC. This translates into CASSSGTAAYNEQFF.

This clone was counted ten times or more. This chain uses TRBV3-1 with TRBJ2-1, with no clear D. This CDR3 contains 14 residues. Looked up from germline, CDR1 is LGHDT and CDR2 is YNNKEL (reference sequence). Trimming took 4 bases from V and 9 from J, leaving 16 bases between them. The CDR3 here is CASSLQTPGGEQFF. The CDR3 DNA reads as TGTGCCAGCAGCCTTCAGACACCGGGTGGTGAGCAGTTCTTC.

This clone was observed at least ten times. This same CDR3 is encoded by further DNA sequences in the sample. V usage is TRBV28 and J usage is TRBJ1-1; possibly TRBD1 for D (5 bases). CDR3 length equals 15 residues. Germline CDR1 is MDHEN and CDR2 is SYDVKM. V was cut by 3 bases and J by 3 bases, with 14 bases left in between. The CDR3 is CASSFGLPGDTEAFF. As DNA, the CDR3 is TGTGCCAGCAGTTTTGGCCTCCCGGGGGACACTGAAGCTTTCTTT.

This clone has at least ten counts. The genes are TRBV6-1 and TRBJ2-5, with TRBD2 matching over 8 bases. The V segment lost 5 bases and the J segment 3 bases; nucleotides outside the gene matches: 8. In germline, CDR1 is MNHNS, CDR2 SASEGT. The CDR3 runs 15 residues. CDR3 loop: CASSSGGAGEETQYF. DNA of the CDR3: TGTGCCAGCAGTTCCGGGGGGGCCGGAGAAGAGACCCAGTACTTC.

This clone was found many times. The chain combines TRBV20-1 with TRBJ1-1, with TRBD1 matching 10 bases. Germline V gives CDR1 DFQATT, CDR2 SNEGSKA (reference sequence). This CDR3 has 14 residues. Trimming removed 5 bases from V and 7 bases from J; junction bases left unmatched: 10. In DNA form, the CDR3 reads TGCAGTGCTCCCTTAGGACAGGGGGATAGTGAAGCTTTCTTT. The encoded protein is CSAPLGQGDSEAFF.

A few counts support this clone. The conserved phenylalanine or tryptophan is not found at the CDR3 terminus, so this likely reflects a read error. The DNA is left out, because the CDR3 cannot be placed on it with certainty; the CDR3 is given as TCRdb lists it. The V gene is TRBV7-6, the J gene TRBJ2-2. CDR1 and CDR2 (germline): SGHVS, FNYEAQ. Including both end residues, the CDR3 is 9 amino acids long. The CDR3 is CASSLGAAG.

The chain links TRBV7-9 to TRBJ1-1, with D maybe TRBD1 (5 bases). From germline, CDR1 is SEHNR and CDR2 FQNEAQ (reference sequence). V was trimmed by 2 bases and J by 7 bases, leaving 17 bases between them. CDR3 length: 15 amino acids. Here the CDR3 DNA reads TGTGCCAGCAGCTTATTGCCTGCCGGGGCGGGTGAAGCTTTCTTT. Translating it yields CASSLLPAGAGEAFF.

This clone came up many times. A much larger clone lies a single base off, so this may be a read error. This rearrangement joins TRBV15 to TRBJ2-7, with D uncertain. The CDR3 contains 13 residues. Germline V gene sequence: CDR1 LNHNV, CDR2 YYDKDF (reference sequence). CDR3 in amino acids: CATSRAPLYEQCF. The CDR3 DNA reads TGTGCCACCAGCAGAGCCCCCCTATACGAGCAGTGCTTC. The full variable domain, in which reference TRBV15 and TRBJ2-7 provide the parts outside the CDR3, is DAMVIQNPRYQVTQFGKPVTLSCSQTLNHNVMYWYQQKSSQAPKLLFHYYDKDFNNEADTPDNFQSRRPNTSFCFLDIRSPGLGDTAMYLCATSRAPLYEQCFGPGTRLTVT.

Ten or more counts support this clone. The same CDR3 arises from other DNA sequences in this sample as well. The CDR3 region has the DNA TGTGCCAGCAGCTTCCTGACGGGGGACTCCTACAATGAGCAGTTCTTC. Translated: CASSFLTGDSYNEQFF. The rearrangement links TRBV7-6 to TRBJ2-1; perhaps TRBD2 as D (6 bases). Germline CDR1 SGHVS, CDR2 FNYEAQ. V shed 3 bases and J shed 0 bases, with 12 bases lying between them. The CDR3 loop spans 16 amino acids.

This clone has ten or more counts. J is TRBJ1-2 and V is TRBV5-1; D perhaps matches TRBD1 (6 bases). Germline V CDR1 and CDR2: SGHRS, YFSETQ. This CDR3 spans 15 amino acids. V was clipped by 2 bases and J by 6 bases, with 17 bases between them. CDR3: CASSFSQGGMDGYTF. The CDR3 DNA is TGCGCCAGCAGCTTTTCACAGGGAGGTATGGATGGCTACACCTTC.

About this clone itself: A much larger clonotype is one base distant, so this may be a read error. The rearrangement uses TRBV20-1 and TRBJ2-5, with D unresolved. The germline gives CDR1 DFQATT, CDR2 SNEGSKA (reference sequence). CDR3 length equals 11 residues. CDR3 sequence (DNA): TGCAGTGCTACTAGACAAGAGACCAAGTACTTC. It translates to CSATRQETKYF.

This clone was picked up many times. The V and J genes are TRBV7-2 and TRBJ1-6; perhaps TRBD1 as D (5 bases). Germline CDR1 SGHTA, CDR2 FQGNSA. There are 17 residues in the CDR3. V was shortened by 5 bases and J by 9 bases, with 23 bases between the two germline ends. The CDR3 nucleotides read TGTGCCAGCAGCCAACGGACGATATCTGGTGGGGGTTCACCCCTCCACTTT. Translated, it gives CASSQRTISGGGSPLHF.

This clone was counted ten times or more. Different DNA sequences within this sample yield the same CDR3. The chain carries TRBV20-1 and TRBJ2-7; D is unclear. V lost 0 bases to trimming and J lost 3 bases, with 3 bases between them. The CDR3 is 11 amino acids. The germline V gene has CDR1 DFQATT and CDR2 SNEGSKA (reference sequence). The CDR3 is CSARDYYEQYF. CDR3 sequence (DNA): TGCAGTGCTAGAGATTACTACGAGCAGTACTTC.

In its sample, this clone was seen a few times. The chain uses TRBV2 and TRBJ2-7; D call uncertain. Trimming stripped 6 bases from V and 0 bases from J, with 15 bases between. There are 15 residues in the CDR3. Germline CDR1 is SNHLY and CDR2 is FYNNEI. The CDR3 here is CASRDPVQISYEQYF. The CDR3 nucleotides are TGTGCCAGCAGGGATCCGGTACAGATCTCCTACGAGCAGTACTTC.

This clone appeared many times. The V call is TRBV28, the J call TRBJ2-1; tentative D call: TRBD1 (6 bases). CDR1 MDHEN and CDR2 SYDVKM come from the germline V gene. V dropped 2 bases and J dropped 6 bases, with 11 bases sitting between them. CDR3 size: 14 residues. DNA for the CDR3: TGTGCCAGCAGTTTAACAGGGTATCGCAATGAGCAGTTCTTC. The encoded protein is CASSLTGYRNEQFF.